The clone carrying this TCR beta chain has only a few counts. Its antigen remains unidentified. The V and J ends lost 4 bases and 0 bases, in that order; junction bases with no gene match: 6. The CDR3 runs to 16 residues. Germline V lookup: CDR1 MNHNS, CDR2 SASEGT. This specimen belongs to a study of beta chain features in type 1 diabetes. The whole isolated RNA underwent reverse transcription, so sequencing captured expressed TCRB transcripts. The assay was immunoSEQ multiplex PCR, and TCRdb's table has in-frame clones only and misses some. The data show some 160,000 clones, approximately 10% seen once. Study-wide points: PCR, the amplification step, might favor shorter templates, equally in patients and controls. Within the patient group, naive, central memory and Treg TCRB repertoires appeared more similar to each other than within healthy donors. A moderate, significant TCRB CDR3 shortening appeared in type 1 diabetes across four CD4+ subsets.

The chain recombines TRBV6-1 with TRBJ2-3; 8 nucleotides line up with TRBD1. Sequenced sample: central memory CD4+ T cells from blood. The origin of this receptor is a woman aged 25-40 years with type 1 diabetes. CDR3 sequence (DNA): TGTGCCAGCAGTGGTTGGACAGGGAAAAGCACAGATACGCAGTATTTT. Translated: CASSGWTGKSTDTQYF.